This note documents a single T cell receptor (beta chain) sequence. Its specificity is not known. Unrecorded immune exposure was likely among donors, who were nominally healthy when sampled. The sample originates from a study of cytomegalovirus exposure and HLA in healthy donors. With V trimmed by 3 bases and J by 5 bases, 12 bases remained unmatched. The CDR3 sequence is 17 residues long. Whole-study results and caveats: The records held CMV serostatus as the only immune exposure information.

The PCR employed 60 Vbeta primers together with 13 Jbeta primers. The repertoire was sequenced with immunoSEQ multiplex PCR; TCRdb's copy has only in-frame clones and lacks some. Here the sample spans more than 95,000 clones, under 65% being singletons. The sample was PBMCs. The clonotype comes from a man in his sixties in good health and CMV-seronegative. This chain uses TRBV23-1 with TRBJ2-5; 10 positions match TRBD2. TRBV23-1 is an open reading frame whose function is uncertain. The CDR3 bases are TGCGCCAGCAGTCACCCTAAGCGGGAGGGCCTCGGGGAGACCCAGTACTTC. Its protein is CASSHPKREGLGETQYF.